The 21 T cell receptor beta chains below all came from one sample that was sequenced in a study of chemoradiotherapy in HPV16-positive cancers. Measured with immunoSEQ multiplex PCR; TCRdb has only the in-frame clones, and not every one. The profile shows several thousand clones, 70% to 80% of them singletons. Material: tumor tissue, obtained from a patient who underwent chemoradiotherapy. Every receptor here comes from a human donor with HPV-associated anogenital cancer.

CDR3 loop: CASSDWGWVPYRTRNTEAFF. The CDR3 nucleotides are TGTGCCAGCAGTGACTGGGGGTGGGTACCCTACAGAACGAGGAACACTGAAGCTTTCTTT. This sequence joins TRBV6-1 and TRBJ1-1; D is possibly TRBD1 (5 bases). The CDR3 runs to 20 residues. V lost 3 bases and J 1 base, leaving 27 bases between the germline ends. From germline, CDR1 is MNHNS and CDR2 SASEGT.

This clone was seen once. One end of the junction is discordant with germline, which a read error may explain. The V call is TRBV7-7, the J call TRBJ2-5; TRBD2 is a possible D gene (7 bases). Germline CDR1 and CDR2: SSHAT and FNYEAQ (reference sequence). The CDR3 is 13 residues long. DNA for the CDR3: TGTGCTAGCAGCATACAGGGAGGGGAGACCCAGTACTTC. This translates into CASSIQGGETQYF.

In its sample, this clone was seen a few times. This sequence joins TRBV5-6 and TRBJ1-1; D is undetermined. The CDR3 spans 11 residues. Looked up from germline, CDR1 is SGHDT and CDR2 is YYEEEE. The V gene lost 2 bases and the J gene lost 5 bases, with 4 bases spanning the gap. The CDR3 protein is CASSFSTEAFF. The CDR3 nucleotides are TGTGCCAGCAGCTTCTCAACTGAAGCTTTCTTT.

The rearrangement joins TRBV7-9 to TRBJ2-1; the match to TRBD1 covers 7 bases. Germline V CDR1 and CDR2: SEHNR, FQNEAQ (reference sequence). Unmatched junction bases numbered 19, after V lost 4 bases and J lost 7 bases. CDR3 length: 18 residues. The DNA of the CDR3 is TGTGCCAGCAGCTCTCTTCGAACCGGGACAGAGGAAAAGAATGAGCAGTTCTTC. It encodes CASSSLRTGTEEKNEQFF.

The chain uses TRBV19 and TRBJ1-1; 8 bases align to TRBD1. The V gene's germline CDR1 is LNHDA and CDR2 SQIVND (reference sequence). This CDR3 has 15 amino acids. The V gene end was trimmed by 1 base and the J gene end by 3 bases; junction bases not matched to a gene: 4. The CDR3, as DNA: TGTGCCAGTAGTATAGTTTCAGGGGGCCACACTGAAGCTTTCTTT. Protein sequence: CASSIVSGGHTEAFF. The full variable domain, in which reference TRBV19 and TRBJ1-1 provide the parts outside the CDR3, is DGGITQSPKYLFRKEGQNVTLSCEQNLNHDAMYWYRQDPGQGLRLIYYSQIVNDFQKGDIAEGYSVSREKKESFPLTVTSAQKNPTAFYLCASSIVSGGHTEAFFGQGTRLTVV.

V and J are TRBV28 and TRBJ1-2; possibly TRBD1 for D (6 bases). V was trimmed by 5 bases and J by 4 bases, leaving 26 bases between them. CDR3 size: 18 residues. CDR1 is MDHEN, CDR2 SYDVKM, per germline. The CDR3 nucleotides read TGTGCCAGCAGTCCAGTTTGGGCCGTCGTGACAGGAAGCTATGGCTACACCTTC. Translated, it gives CASSPVWAVVTGSYGYTF.

This clone showed up just a few times. The chain couples TRBV2 to TRBJ1-5; 8 bases are shared with TRBD1. Germline V gives CDR1 SNHLY, CDR2 FYNNEI. The CDR3 is made up of 15 amino acids. J lost 1 base, V lost 9 bases, and 8 bases had no gene match. CDR3 sequence reads: CASRTDRGSNQPQHF. The CDR3 nucleotides read TGTGCCAGTCGGACAGACAGGGGAAGCAATCAGCCCCAGCATTTT.

The V and J genes are TRBV13 and TRBJ2-3; no reliable D call. V dropped 0 bases and J dropped 1 base, with 14 bases sitting between them. From germline, CDR1 is PRHDT and CDR2 FYEKMQ (reference sequence). The length of the CDR3 is 17 residues. The CDR3 DNA reads TGTGCCAGCAGCTTAGGGGGCGTAAGGGCCCGCACAGATACGCAGTATTTT. Translation: CASSLGGVRARTDTQYF.

This clone has a handful of counts. The gene calls are TRBV7-9 and TRBJ2-3, with 10 bases lining up with TRBD1. CDR1 is SEHNR, CDR2 FQNEAQ, per germline (reference sequence). Germline trimming cut 5 bases from V and 6 bases from J; bases unmatched to any gene: 5. This CDR3 contains 14 residues. CDR3 region: CASSPGQGTDTQYF. CDR3 DNA: TGTGCCAGCAGCCCGGGACAGGGGACCGATACGCAGTATTTT.

This clone was seen more than once but under ten times. This chain joins TRBV7-4 and TRBJ1-2; the D gene is possibly TRBD1 (5 bases). Germline-derived CDR1 and CDR2 are SGHVT and SQSDAQ. Trimming cost V 1 base and J 4 bases, with 13 bases left between them. This CDR3 contains 15 residues. The CDR3 nucleotides read TGTGCCAGCAGCTTAGATTGGCCGGGGGGCTATGGCTACACCTTC. Its protein is CASSLDWPGGYGYTF.

V is TRBV6-1 and J is TRBJ1-5; weak D call: TRBD1 (6 bases). The V and J ends lost 6 bases and 5 bases respectively, with 17 bases between them. The CDR3 covers 15 residues. The germline V gene encodes CDR1 MNHNS and CDR2 SASEGT. CDR3 DNA sequence: TGTGCCAGCAGCCTGGTTCCCAGGGGTGATCAGCCCCAGCATTTT. Its translation is CASSLVPRGDQPQHF.

V gene TRBV19 combines with J gene TRBJ1-1; no reliable D call. The V gene's germline CDR1 is LNHDA and CDR2 SQIVND (reference sequence). The V and J ends lost 7 bases and 4 bases respectively, with 19 bases between them. CDR3 length: 15 residues. CDR3 loop: CASIRTATPSTEAFF. DNA for the CDR3: TGTGCCAGTATCCGAACAGCAACCCCGAGCACTGAAGCTTTCTTT. The variable domain in full, completed from reference TRBV19 and TRBJ1-1, reads DGGITQSPKYLFRKEGQNVTLSCEQNLNHDAMYWYRQDPGQGLRLIYYSQIVNDFQKGDIAEGYSVSREKKESFPLTVTSAQKNPTAFYLCASIRTATPSTEAFFGQGTRLTVV.

This clone was detected once. The chain couples TRBV4-3 to TRBJ2-7; D is uncertain. CDR1 is LGHNA and CDR2 is YSLEER in the germline V gene. The CDR3 consists of 12 residues. The V end was cut by 1 base, the J end by 5 bases, with 6 bases between. For the CDR3, the DNA is TGCGCCAGCAGCCAAGGTTCAAACGAGCAGTACTTC. Protein: CASSQGSNEQYF.

The V and J genes are TRBV7-3 and TRBJ2-3; D could derive from TRBD1 or TRBD2 (6 bases each). Germline values: CDR1 SGHTA, CDR2 FQGTGA. CDR3 length: 15 residues. The ends were cut back, 5 bases at V and 1 base at J, with 13 bases in the middle. The CDR3: CASSPEGGRTDTQYF. The CDR3 DNA is TGTGCCAGCAGCCCTGAGGGGGGACGCACAGATACGCAGTATTTT.

The rearrangement links TRBV7-9 to TRBJ1-2; D is unresolved. With 6 bases removed from V and 4 bases from J, the gap between germline ends came to 18 bases. CDR3 length: 15 residues. Germline V gives CDR1 SEHNR, CDR2 FQNEAQ (reference sequence). CDR3 loop: CASSSRGFPVYGYTF. CDR3 coding DNA: TGTGCCAGCAGTTCCCGGGGATTCCCAGTCTATGGCTACACCTTC.

The chain uses TRBV2 and TRBJ2-3; D gene unclear. The CDR3 spans 13 residues. CDR1 is SNHLY, CDR2 FYNNEI, per germline. The V end lost 9 bases, the J end lost 0 bases, and 10 bases lay between the germline ends. CDR3 protein: CARARSSTDTQYF. CDR3 nucleotides: TGTGCCAGAGCGCGATCTAGCACAGATACGCAGTATTTT.

The chain has TRBV28 and TRBJ1-4; 10 bases are shared with TRBD1. Looked up from germline, CDR1 is MDHEN and CDR2 is SYDVKM. This CDR3 contains 14 residues. After removal of 6 bases from V and 5 bases from J, the junction contained 3 bases not matched to a gene. As DNA, the CDR3 is TGTGCCAGCAGCCGGGACAGGGGAAATGAAAAACTGTTTTTT. This translates into CASSRDRGNEKLFF.

The rearrangement uses TRBV6-6 and TRBJ2-2; no clear D gene. The germline V gene has CDR1 MNHNY and CDR2 SVGAGI (reference sequence). The ends were cut back, 4 bases at V and 2 bases at J, with 14 bases in the middle. The CDR3 covers 16 residues. CDR3 loop: CASSSRNNLNTGELFF. The CDR3 nucleotides read TGTGCCAGCAGTTCCCGGAACAACCTCAACACCGGGGAGCTGTTTTTT.

The sample holds one count of this clone. This chain links TRBV2 with TRBJ2-5, with 9 bases fitting TRBD2. This CDR3 is 15 amino acids long. Germline values: CDR1 SNHLY, CDR2 FYNNEI. The ends lost 6 bases at V and 5 bases at J; junction bases unmatched: 10. CDR3 loop: CASSGTAGGRETQYF. DNA for the CDR3: TGTGCCAGCAGCGGGACCGCGGGGGGGCGCGAGACCCAGTACTTC.

This chain uses TRBV11-3 with TRBJ2-1, with D possibly matching TRBD1 (5 bases). The CDR3 length is 13 residues. Trimming left V 1 base short and J 9 bases short, with 10 bases between. The germline CDR1 and CDR2 sequences are SGHNT and YENEEA. CDR3 loop: CASSLGQRGEQFF. In DNA, the CDR3 is TGTGCCAGCAGCTTAGGGCAAAGGGGTGAGCAGTTCTTC.

This clone was seen just once. CDR3 sequence reads: CASSSTGYEQYF. The CDR3 DNA sequence: TGTGCCAGCTCATCGACAGGGTACGAGCAGTACTTC. The chain has TRBV18 and TRBJ2-7, with 7 bases matching TRBD1. The V and J ends lost 5 bases and 4 bases, in that order; junction bases with no gene match: 2. This CDR3 is 12 amino acids long. Per germline, CDR1 KGHSH and CDR2 LQKENI. The variable domain in full, with the rest retrieved from reference TRBV18 and TRBJ2-7, is NAGVMQNPRHLVRRRGQEARLRCSPMKGHSHVYWYRQLPEEGLKFMVYLQKENIIDESGMPKERFSAEFPKEGPSILRIQQVVRGDSAAYFCASSSTGYEQYFGPGTRLTVT.